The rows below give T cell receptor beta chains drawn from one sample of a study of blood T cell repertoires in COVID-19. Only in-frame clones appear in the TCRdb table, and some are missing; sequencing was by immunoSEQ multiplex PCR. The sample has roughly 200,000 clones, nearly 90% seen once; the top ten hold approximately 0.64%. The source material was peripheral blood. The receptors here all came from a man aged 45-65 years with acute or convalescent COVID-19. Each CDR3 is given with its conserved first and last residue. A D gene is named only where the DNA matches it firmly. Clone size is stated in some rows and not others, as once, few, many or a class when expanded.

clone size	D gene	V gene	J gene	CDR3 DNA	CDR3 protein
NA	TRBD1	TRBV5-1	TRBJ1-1	TGCGCCAGCAGCCCCGGACAGGGGAACACTGAAGCTTTCTTT	CASSPGQGNTEAFF
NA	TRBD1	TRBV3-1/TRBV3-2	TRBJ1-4	TGTGCCAGCAGCCGGACAGGGTTCGGAACTAATGAAAAACTGTTTTTT	CASSRTGFGTNEKLFF
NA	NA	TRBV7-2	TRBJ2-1	TGTGCCAGCAGTTGGGGACTCTCGTACAATGAGCAGTTCTTC	CASSWGLSYNEQFF
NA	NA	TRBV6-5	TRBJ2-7	TGTGCCAGCAGTTACTCCCGCGGGGAAGAGCAGTACTTC	CASSYSRGEEQYF
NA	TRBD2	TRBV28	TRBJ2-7	TGTGCCAGCAGCCGCGGGGGAAATTATGACTACGAGCAGTACTTC	CASSRGGNYDYEQYF
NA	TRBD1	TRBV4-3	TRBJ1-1	TGCGCCAGCAGCCAAGATAGGACAGGGAGGAACACTGAAGCTTTCTTT	CASSQDRTGRNTEAFF
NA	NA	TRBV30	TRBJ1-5	TGTGCCTGGAGTGGGGGACATTATAGCAATCAGCCCCAGCATTTT	CAWSGGHYSNQPQHF
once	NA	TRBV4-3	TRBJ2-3	TGCGCCAGCAGCCAAGAAGCCAGAACTACAACAGATACGCAGTATTTT	CASSQEARTTTDTQYF
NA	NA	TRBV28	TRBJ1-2	TGTGCCAGCAGTGCTCCTCCCCCGGGTGACTATGGCTACACCTTC	CASSAPPPGDYGYTF
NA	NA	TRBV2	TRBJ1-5	TGTGCCAGCAGTGGTAGCGATCAGCCCCAGCATTTT	CASSGSDQPQHF
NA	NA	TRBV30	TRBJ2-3	TGTGCCTGGAGTGCTATGCCATTTCGGTTAGTTAGCACAGATACGCAGTATTTT	CAWSAMPFRLVSTDTQYF
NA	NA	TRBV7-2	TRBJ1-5	TGTGCCAGCAGCTTCGGGGTGGGCAATCAGCCCCAGCATTTT	CASSFGVGNQPQHF